This TCR beta chain was captured by sequencing in a study of blood T cell repertoires in COVID-19. The CDR3 length is 17 residues. Germline values: CDR1 SGDLS, CDR2 YYNGEE. V shed 4 bases, J shed 4 bases, and the junction held 8 bases outside the gene matches. Sequencing was performed with immunoSEQ multiplex PCR; in TCRdb, only in-frame clones are kept and a portion is missing. The table lists approximately 50,000 clones, 75% to 80% of them singletons. This clonotype was obtained from a man aged 50-59 years with active or convalescent COVID-19. The specimen sequenced was peripheral blood. The chain combines TRBV9 with TRBJ2-1; 13 nucleotides agree with TRBD2. The CDR3, as DNA: TGTGCCAGCAGCCCCTCCTCACTAGCGGGGGGGTACAATGAGCAGTTCTTC. It is translated as CASSPSSLAGGYNEQFF.